This T cell receptor (beta chain) derives from a study of monozygotic twins with inflammatory bowel disease. Molecular identifiers with 6-nucleotide sample barcodes were added during cDNA synthesis via template switching. TCRdb re-called the 5' RACE reads, yielding one record per CDR3 amino acid sequence without DNA. The table lists over 200,000 distinct CDR3 sequences. CDR1 is LNHDA, CDR2 SQIVND, per germline (reference sequence). The CDR3 extends over 15 amino acids. The TCR originated in a human donor with ulcerative colitis or Crohn's disease, or a healthy co-twin of an affected twin (not recorded which). This chain links TRBV19 with TRBJ1-2; there is no DNA to check the TCRdb D call of TRBD1. Material for sequencing was blood. CDR3 amino acids: CASSMLNRRNYGYTF.